Following are 18 T cell receptor beta chains from one sample sequenced in a study of T cells after yellow fever vaccination. TCRdb re-derived calls from the 5' RACE reads in MiXCR, one entry per CDR3 protein. The table includes some 390,000 distinct CDR3 sequences, approximately 6% detected once. Here the sequenced sample was PBMCs, taken 5 days after the yellow fever booster vaccination. These receptors were taken from a man younger than 45 who received the YFV17D yellow fever vaccine.

The chain carries TRBV7-2 and TRBJ2-5, with D possibly TRBD2 on 5 matching bases. The CDR3 extends over 15 amino acids. Germline loops: CDR1 SGHTA, CDR2 FQGNSA. V was pared by 5 bases and J by 5 bases, with 18 bases between. The CDR3 spells CASSPPTRAGETQYF. CDR3 nucleotides: TGTGCCAGCAGCCCTCCGACCCGGGCGGGCGAGACCCAGTACTTC. The full variable domain, completed using reference TRBV7-2 and TRBJ2-5, is GAGVSQSPSNKVTEKGKDVELRCDPISGHTALYWYRQSLGQGLEFLIYFQGNSAPDKSGLPSDRFSAERTGGSVSTLTIQRTQQEDSAVYLCASSPPTRAGETQYFGPGTRLLVL.

This clonotype was found many times. The chain couples TRBV28 to TRBJ2-7; 7 nucleotides align to TRBD1. Germline CDR1 MDHEN, CDR2 SYDVKM. V shed 8 bases and J 4 bases; nucleotides not matched to a gene: 11. CDR3 length: 14 residues. The CDR3 region is CASGDREWSYEQYF. Here the CDR3 DNA reads TGTGCCAGCGGAGACAGGGAGTGGTCGTACGAGCAGTACTTC.

This clonotype was counted many times. J is TRBJ1-6 and V is TRBV6-1, with 7 positions matching TRBD1. V trimming: 6 bases; J trimming: 0 bases; junction bases outside the gene matches: 8. Looked up from germline, CDR1 is MNHNS and CDR2 is SASEGT. This CDR3 comprises 17 residues. The CDR3 nucleotides read TGTGCCAGCAGCCTGACAGGGTTCAACTCCTATAATTCACCCCTCCACTTT. Translating it yields CASSLTGFNSYNSPLHF.

This chain connects TRBV7-2 to TRBJ2-1; 12 bases map to TRBD1. V was pared by 5 bases and J by 5 bases, with 7 bases of the junction left unmatched. The germline CDR1 and CDR2 sequences are SGHTA and FQGNSA. The CDR3 has 16 residues. The CDR3 DNA reads as TGTGCCAGCAGCCCGAACCGGGACAGGGGGCACAATGAGCAGTTCTTC. Translated: CASSPNRDRGHNEQFF.

The CDR3 spells CASSAREEAGELFF. CDR3 coding DNA: TGTGCCAGCAGTGCTAGGGAGGAGGCCGGGGAGCTGTTTTTT. The chain is built from TRBV6-1 and TRBJ2-2; tentative D call: TRBD2 (6 bases). Germline CDR1 is MNHNS and CDR2 is SASEGT. The CDR3 totals 14 residues. Trimming left V 4 bases short and J 6 bases short, with 12 bases between.

This sequence joins TRBV30 and TRBJ1-4; D possibly corresponds to TRBD1 (6 bases). The CDR3 is made up of 14 amino acids. V was trimmed by 0 bases and J by 6 bases, leaving 11 bases between them. Germline V gene data show CDR1 as GTSNPN and CDR2 as SVGIG (reference sequence). The CDR3 region has the DNA TGTGCCTGGAGTGTAGGGGGGGGTTATGAAAAACTGTTTTTT. As protein: CAWSVGGGYEKLFF. The full variable domain, rest sourced from reference TRBV30 and TRBJ1-4, is SQTIHQWPATLVQPVGSPLSLECTVEGTSNPNLYWYRQAAGRGLQLLFYSVGIGQISSEVPQNLSASRPQDRQFILSSKKLLLSDSGFYLCAWSVGGGYEKLFFGSGTQLSVL.

This clonotype was seen many times. The V and J genes are TRBV3-1 and TRBJ1-3; 8 nucleotides line up with TRBD1. The trim removed 4 bases at V and 4 bases at J, leaving 6 bases unmatched. CDR1 LGHDT and CDR2 YNNKEL come from the germline V gene (reference sequence). There are 15 residues in the CDR3. CDR3: CASSPAGGLGNTIYF. For the CDR3, the DNA is TGTGCCAGCAGCCCGGCAGGGGGCTTGGGAAACACCATATATTTT. Looking up the rest from reference TRBV3-1 and TRBJ1-3 gives the full variable domain: DTAVSQTPKYLVTQMGNDKSIKCEQNLGHDTMYWYKQDSKKFLKIMFSYNNKELIINETVPNRFSPKSPDKAHLNLHINSLELGDSAVYFCASSPAGGLGNTIYFGEGSWLTVV.

In this sample, this clonotype turned up many times. The V gene is TRBV28, the J gene TRBJ2-1, with 9 bases fitting TRBD2. V dropped 5 bases and J dropped 0; count of bases not matched to a gene: 8. Germline V gene sequence: CDR1 MDHEN, CDR2 SYDVKM. CDR3 size: 17 residues. The CDR3 DNA is TGTGCCAGCAGTCCAGCGACTAGCGGCCTCTCCTACAATGAGCAGTTCTTC. Its protein is CASSPATSGLSYNEQFF. The complete variable domain, with remaining parts taken from reference TRBV28 and TRBJ2-1, reads DVKVTQSSRYLVKRTGEKVFLECVQDMDHENMFWYRQDPGLGLRLIYFSYDVKMKEKGDIPEGYSVSREKKERFSLILESASTNQTSMYLCASSPATSGLSYNEQFFGPGTRLTVL.

This clonotype was picked up many times. V gene TRBV12-3 or TRBV12-4 combines with J gene TRBJ1-1, with TRBD1 as a possible D gene (6 bases). The CDR3 length is 14 residues. Trimming pared 7 bases from V and 1 base from J, leaving 13 bases between. DNA of the CDR3: TGTGCCAGCACTCCGGGACACGCGAACACTGAAGCTTTCTTT. Translated, it gives CASTPGHANTEAFF.

This sequence joins TRBV11-2 and TRBJ1-4; the D is unclear. Trimming shortened V by 0 bases and J by 7 bases, and 3 bases separated the two germline ends. Germline assignment: CDR1 SGHAT and CDR2 FQNNGV. The CDR3 has 12 residues. The CDR3 DNA reads TGTGCCAGCAGCTTAGAAGCTGAAAAACTGTTTTTT. Its translation: CASSLEAEKLFF.

The V and J genes are TRBV15 and TRBJ2-3, with 9 bases lining up with TRBD2. V trimming: 4 bases; J trimming: 2 bases; junction bases outside the gene matches: 10. There are 17 residues in the CDR3. Germline CDR1 reads LNHNV; CDR2 reads YYDKDF (reference sequence). This chain's CDR3 is CATSIDFASGVTDTQYF. The CDR3 coding sequence is TGTGCCACCAGCATAGATTTTGCTAGCGGGGTCACAGATACGCAGTATTTT.

In its sample, this clonotype was seen many times. The chain uses TRBV12-3 or TRBV12-4 and TRBJ1-3, with D unclear. With 6 bases removed from V and 4 bases from J, the gap between germline ends came to 10 bases. CDR3 length: 13 amino acids. CDR3 nucleotide sequence: TGTGCCAGCAGCCTCGCGGGGGGAAACACCATATATTTT. Its protein product is CASSLAGGNTIYF.

This clonotype was seen only a few times. This rearrangement joins TRBV7-2 to TRBJ2-7; D call uncertain. The germline V gene has CDR1 SGHTA and CDR2 FQGNSA. The CDR3 length is 15 residues. Trimming cost V 1 base and J 3 bases, with 13 bases left between them. The CDR3 spells CASSLGGNYHYEQYF. In DNA form, the CDR3 reads TGTGCCAGCAGCTTAGGCGGTAATTACCACTACGAGCAGTACTTC.

This clonotype was picked up a small number of times. V gene TRBV7-2 combines with J gene TRBJ2-1; 7 bases map to TRBD1. V was pared by 2 bases and J by 9 bases, with 10 bases of the junction left unmatched. CDR3 length: 15 residues. Germline V CDR1 and CDR2: SGHTA, FQGNSA. CDR3 sequence: CASSLFPGQHGEQFF. The CDR3 bases are TGTGCCAGCAGCTTATTCCCGGGACAGCACGGTGAGCAGTTCTTC.

This clonotype has just a few counts. The V gene is TRBV12-3 or TRBV12-4, the J gene TRBJ2-2, with 12 bases matching TRBD2. The length of the CDR3 is 14 residues. Trimming took 6 bases from V and 8 from J; bases not matched to a gene: 4. Written as DNA, the CDR3 is TGTGCCAGCAGACGGACTAGCGGGATAGGGGAGCTGTTTTTT. Its protein product is CASRRTSGIGELFF.

This clonotype appeared a few times. The V gene is TRBV7-2, the J gene TRBJ2-5; D gene uncertain. Germline V lookup: CDR1 SGHTA, CDR2 FQGNSA. The CDR3 runs 15 residues. V was trimmed by 5 bases and J by 1 base, leaving 14 bases between them. CDR3 in amino acids: CASSNGPTIQETQYF. The CDR3 bases are TGTGCCAGCAGCAATGGACCAACAATCCAAGAGACCCAGTACTTC.

This clonotype has a count of ten or more. The rearrangement links TRBV11-2 to TRBJ2-1; D ambiguous. V was pared by 0 bases and J by 0 bases, with 6 bases between. This CDR3 has 15 residues. In germline, CDR1 is SGHAT, CDR2 FQNNGV. The DNA for the CDR3 is TGTGCCAGCAGCTTAGATGGCAACTCCTACAATGAGCAGTTCTTC. Residues: CASSLDGNSYNEQFF.

The sample holds a few counts of this clonotype. This rearrangement joins TRBV5-1 to TRBJ2-7; D unclear. The CDR3 loop spans 16 amino acids. Germline V lookup: CDR1 SGHRS, CDR2 YFSETQ. V was trimmed by 0 bases and J by 2 bases, leaving 15 bases between them. CDR3 coding DNA: TGCGCCAGCAGCTTGGCCGGAAATCTCAGACCCTACGAGCAGTACTTC. Protein sequence: CASSLAGNLRPYEQYF. Complete variable domain (other parts from reference TRBV5-1 and TRBJ2-7): KAGVTQTPRYLIKTRGQQVTLSCSPISGHRSVSWYQQTPGQGLQFLFEYFSETQRNKGNFPGRFSGRQFSNSRSEMNVSTLELGDSALYLCASSLAGNLRPYEQYFGPGTRLTVT.